The 24 T cell receptor beta chains below come from one sample, sequenced in a study of OX40 agonist ivuxolimab in advanced cancers. Generated by immunoSEQ multiplex PCR, the TCRdb table keeps only in-frame clones and is missing some. In the table there are approximately 49,000 clones, 85% of which are singletons. This specimen was CD4+ or CD8+ T cells sorted from blood, taken in a trial of the OX40 agonist ivuxolimab. These receptors originate from an adult with an advanced solid tumor such as melanoma, head and neck, liver or kidney cancer.

About this clone itself: The same CDR3 is also encoded by other DNA sequences in this sample. V and J are TRBV7-3 and TRBJ1-1; TRBD1 agrees at 8 bases. The J segment lost 3 bases and the V segment lost 4 bases, leaving 4 bases of the junction unmatched. CDR3 length: 14 amino acids. CDR1 is SGHTA, CDR2 FQGTGA, per germline. CDR3 sequence reads: CASSSGQGHTEAFF. Here the CDR3 DNA reads TGTGCCAGCAGCTCTGGACAGGGACACACTGAAGCTTTCTTT.

The chain uses TRBV10-3 and TRBJ2-3, with a possible D match to TRBD2 (6 bases). This CDR3 is 17 amino acids long. Germline-derived CDR1 and CDR2 are ENHRY and SYGVKD. The ends were cut back, 2 bases at V and 4 bases at J, with 19 bases in the middle. Here the CDR3 reads CAISEILGASGADTQYF. For the CDR3, the DNA is TGTGCCATCAGTGAGATCCTAGGGGCGTCGGGGGCAGATACGCAGTATTTT.

This clone was picked up one time. The chain joins TRBV6-1 to TRBJ1-1; D gene ambiguous. Trimming left V 1 base short and J 0 bases short, with 9 bases between. The CDR3 loop spans 15 amino acids. The germline gives CDR1 MNHNS, CDR2 SASEGT. For the CDR3, the DNA is TGTGCCAGCAGTGAAGGGCACCTAATGAACACTGAAGCTTTCTTT. Translating it yields CASSEGHLMNTEAFF.

This chain joins TRBV6-1 and TRBJ2-1; D not resolved. This CDR3 is built from 13 residues. The germline V gene has CDR1 MNHNS and CDR2 SASEGT. Trimming removed 5 bases at V and 0 bases at J, with 5 bases between. CDR3 DNA sequence: TGTGCCAGCAGTCTAAGCTCCTACAATGAGCAGTTCTTC. Protein product: CASSLSSYNEQFF.

The chain combines TRBV4-1 with TRBJ1-2, with D possibly TRBD1 on 6 matching bases. V was clipped by 4 bases and J by 5 bases, with 20 bases between them. Germline lookup yields CDR1 MGHRA and CDR2 YSYEKL. CDR3 length: 16 amino acids. The CDR3 DNA sequence: TGCGCCAGCAGCCCGGACCGGTTAGGGGGAGGTTATGGCTACACCTTC. This encodes CASSPDRLGGGYGYTF.

The chain is built from TRBV9 and TRBJ1-2; no clear D. V was cut by 0 bases and J by 5 bases, with 17 bases left in between. The V gene's germline CDR1 is SGDLS and CDR2 YYNGEE. The CDR3 is made up of 16 amino acids. CDR3 sequence: CASSVDSGAGMYGYTF. The CDR3 nucleotides are TGTGCCAGCAGCGTAGATTCGGGTGCCGGAATGTATGGCTACACCTTC. The full variable domain, with the rest looked up from reference TRBV9 and TRBJ1-2, is DSGVTQTPKHLITATGQRVTLRCSPRSGDLSVYWYQQSLDQGLQFLIQYYNGEERAKGNILERFSAQQFPDLHSELNLSSLELGDSALYFCASSVDSGAGMYGYTFGSGTRLTVV.

This CDR3 is CASSPGQGANNEQFF. In nucleotides, the CDR3 is TGTGCCAGCAGCCCCGGACAGGGGGCCAATAATGAGCAGTTCTTC. V and J are TRBV11-2 and TRBJ2-1; TRBD1 matches at 11 bases. V shed 5 bases and J 7 bases; nucleotides not matched to a gene: 7. The CDR3 consists of 15 residues. Germline lookup yields CDR1 SGHAT and CDR2 FQNNGV.

This chain connects TRBV19 to TRBJ1-3, with D unclear. Germline V CDR1 and CDR2: LNHDA, SQIVND (reference sequence). The CDR3 has 14 amino acids. The V end lost 4 bases, the J end lost 0 bases, and 7 bases lay between the germline ends. CDR3 sequence: CASSTRASGNTIYF. CDR3 bases: TGTGCCAGTAGTACCCGGGCCTCTGGAAACACCATATATTTT.

This clone has only one observation. The chain employs TRBV6-5 and TRBJ1-1; D is uncertain. This CDR3 comprises 13 residues. CDR1 and CDR2 from the germline V gene are MNHEY and SVGAGI. V gave up 0 bases and J gave up 8 bases, with 10 bases separating them. The CDR3 here is CASSYSVGREAFF. The CDR3 region has the DNA TGTGCCAGCAGTTACTCGGTGGGGAGGGAAGCTTTCTTT.

This chain connects TRBV19 to TRBJ1-3; perhaps TRBD1 as D (5 bases). The V gene's germline CDR1 is LNHDA and CDR2 SQIVND (reference sequence). Trimming took 3 bases from V and 3 from J, leaving 12 bases between them. The CDR3 has 15 residues. CDR3 nucleotide sequence: TGTGCCAGTAGTATCGGGGGGGGATTTGGAAACACCATATATTTT. Translating gives CASSIGGGFGNTIYF.

With respect to this clone: The conserved closing phenylalanine or tryptophan is absent in this CDR3, likely reflecting a read error. This chain joins TRBV9 and TRBJ2-7; 8 positions agree with TRBD1. The CDR3 sequence is 15 residues long. Germline V gene sequence: CDR1 SGDLS, CDR2 YYNGEE. Trimming took 5 bases from V and 1 from J; bases not matched to a gene: 8. The CDR3 DNA reads as TGTGCCAGCAGTCCACCGGGACAGGCTTCCTACGAGCAGTACCTC. It yields the protein CASSPPGQASYEQYL.

V gene TRBV19 combines with J gene TRBJ1-2; no clear D. Between the trimmed V and J ends, which lost 3 bases and 5 bases, there was a span of 4 bases. CDR1 is LNHDA, CDR2 SQIVND, per germline (reference sequence). The CDR3 has 11 residues. CDR3: CASSMGYGYTF. In nucleotides, the CDR3 is TGTGCCAGTAGTATGGGGTATGGCTACACCTTC.

The V and J genes are TRBV5-1 and TRBJ2-3; D not resolved. This CDR3 is built from 17 residues. Trimming pared 4 bases from V and 0 bases from J, leaving 18 bases between. Germline V gives CDR1 SGHRS, CDR2 YFSETQ. CDR3 region: CASSLEREVSSTDTQYF. DNA for the CDR3: TGCGCCAGCAGCCTAGAGAGAGAGGTCTCTAGCACAGATACGCAGTATTTT. Complete variable domain (other parts from reference TRBV5-1 and TRBJ2-3): KAGVTQTPRYLIKTRGQQVTLSCSPISGHRSVSWYQQTPGQGLQFLFEYFSETQRNKGNFPGRFSGRQFSNSRSEMNVSTLELGDSALYLCASSLEREVSSTDTQYFGPGTRLTVL.

The chain has TRBV7-3 and TRBJ2-1; 8 bases are shared with TRBD1. The CDR3 has 16 amino acids. V shed 2 bases and J 7 bases; nucleotides not matched to a gene: 10. CDR1 SGHTA and CDR2 FQGTGA come from the germline V gene. The CDR3 bases are TGTGCCAGCAGCTTATACCAGGGGGCGCCGAATAATGAGCAGTTCTTC. Translated: CASSLYQGAPNNEQFF.

This clone was seen a single time. In DNA form, the CDR3 reads TGTGCCAGCAGTCGGAGACAGGGGTATTCGCATAACTATGGCTACACCTTC. Translated: CASSRRQGYSHNYGYTF. V gene TRBV28 combines with J gene TRBJ1-2; 8 nucleotides agree with TRBD1. The CDR3 has 17 amino acids. The germline V gene encodes CDR1 MDHEN and CDR2 SYDVKM. V lost 5 bases to trimming and J lost 1 base; unmatched junction nucleotides: 12.

This chain connects TRBV11-2 to TRBJ2-1, with D unresolved. CDR3 length: 10 residues. CDR1 and CDR2 from the germline V gene are SGHAT and FQNNGV. Trimming took 3 bases from V and 8 from J, leaving 2 bases between them. CDR3 residues: CASSFDEQFF. CDR3 DNA: TGTGCCAGCAGCTTTGATGAGCAGTTCTTC.

CDR3 nucleotide sequence: TGTGCCATCAGTGAGTCGGAGCAAGATACGCAGTATTTT. Translating it yields CAISESEQDTQYF. V is TRBV10-3 and J is TRBJ2-3; D not resolved. The CDR3 is 13 amino acids. Looked up from germline, CDR1 is ENHRY and CDR2 is SYGVKD. Trimming removed 0 bases from V and 5 bases from J, with 6 bases in between.

This chain's CDR3 is CASSWGRGDEQYF. The CDR3 nucleotides read TGTGCCAGCAGCTGGGGCAGGGGGGACGAGCAGTACTTC. The chain combines TRBV27 with TRBJ2-7; weak D call: TRBD1 (7 bases). The CDR3 loop spans 13 amino acids. Germline V gives CDR1 MNHEY, CDR2 SMNVEV (reference sequence). V was clipped by 6 bases and J by 5 bases, with 14 bases between them.

The chain links TRBV7-2 to TRBJ1-1; 7 nucleotides line up with TRBD1. This CDR3 spans 13 amino acids. The junction had 6 bases not matched to a gene; V was cut back by 5 bases and J by 6 bases. The germline CDR1 and CDR2 sequences are SGHTA and FQGNSA. CDR3 amino acids: CASSTTGVAEAFF. The CDR3 nucleotides are TGTGCCAGCAGCACCACAGGGGTAGCTGAAGCTTTCTTT.

The gene calls are TRBV4-3 and TRBJ2-2, with 9 bases fitting TRBD1. Trimming at V came to 3 bases and at J to 7 bases, leaving 3 bases not matched to a gene. Germline V gene sequence: CDR1 LGHNA, CDR2 YSLEER. This CDR3 spans 14 amino acids. The CDR3 nucleotides are TGCGCCAGCAGCCAGACAGGGGGTAGCGGGGAGCTGTTTTTT. Its protein product is CASSQTGGSGELFF.

The chain combines TRBV4-3 with TRBJ1-1; no definite D call. This CDR3 has 16 residues. V lost 4 bases to trimming and J lost 0 bases, with 15 bases between them. Germline V CDR1 and CDR2: LGHNA, YSLEER. CDR3 in amino acids: CASSPAPGSMNTEAFF. As DNA, the CDR3 is TGCGCCAGCAGCCCAGCCCCGGGTAGCATGAACACTGAAGCTTTCTTT.

The CDR3 is CASSGKGQGYEKLFF. The DNA of the CDR3 is TGTGCCAGCAGTGGTAAAGGACAGGGATATGAAAAACTGTTTTTT. The chain uses TRBV2 and TRBJ1-4; 8 bases match TRBD1. In germline, CDR1 is SNHLY, CDR2 FYNNEI. CDR3 size: 15 residues. Losses at the gene ends were 4 bases for V and 6 bases for J; bases not matched to a gene: 7.

The rearrangement uses TRBV28 and TRBJ1-5; no clear D. V lost 5 bases, J lost 4 bases, and 9 bases lay in between. The CDR3 totals 13 residues. Germline CDR1 is MDHEN and CDR2 is SYDVKM. In DNA form, the CDR3 reads TGTGCCAGCAGTCAACCCATTAATCAGCCCCAGCATTTT. It encodes CASSQPINQPQHF.

This clone appeared a single time. V usage is TRBV6-5 and J usage is TRBJ2-7, with a tentative D call TRBD1 (5 bases). Germline CDR1 and CDR2: MNHEY and SVGAGI. This CDR3 has 13 amino acids. V lost 2 bases and J 6 bases, leaving 11 bases between the germline ends. CDR3 sequence (DNA): TGTGCCAGCAGTTACGGGGCAGGGCTCGAGCAGTACGTC. This codes for CASSYGAGLEQYV.